This T cell receptor (beta chain) was identified in a study of spatial heterogeneity in lung cancer. Every TCR cDNA molecule bore its own unique molecular identifier. TCRdb used MiXCR to reprocess the 5' RACE reads, holding one entry per CDR3 protein. The sample yields about 3,000 distinct CDR3 sequences, under 40% seen once. Time point of the sample: sample taken at primary tumor resection. Whole RNA from tumor, nontumor lung or frozen PBMC was sequenced unsorted. Samples came from some 71 TRACERx patients with untreated early-stage lung cancer. This CDR3 is 14 amino acids long. Germline loops: CDR1 MNHEY, CDR2 SVGEGT. The ends were cut back, 5 bases at V and 3 bases at J, with 11 bases in the middle.

The input for sequencing was PBMCs, taken at surgery. The TCR sequence derives from a male donor with early-stage non-small cell lung cancer. The chain combines TRBV6-2 or TRBV6-3 with TRBJ1-5; weak D call: TRBD1 (5 bases). CDR3 sequence reads: CASSTTGTNQPQHF. CDR3 DNA sequence: TGTGCCAGCAGTACCACAGGTACCAATCAGCCCCAGCATTTT.